Each of the 9 T cell receptor beta chains below was sequenced from the same sample in a study of response to subunit inactivated influenza vaccine. From the RT-PCR reads, TCRdb called clonotypes with MiXCR, one entry per CDR3 protein. There are fewer than 600,000 distinct CDR3 sequences in the sample; around 7.7% occur only once, and approximately 14% lies in the top ten. The specimen was PBMCs from blood, collected roughly 24 months after vaccination. Receptor source: a man between 50 and 69 years old who received an inactivated influenza vaccine.

The chain joins TRBV3-1 to TRBJ1-5; D uncertain. This CDR3 contains 13 residues. Germline loops: CDR1 LGHDT, CDR2 YNNKEL (reference sequence). Trimming pared 4 bases from V and 3 bases from J, leaving 7 bases between. CDR3 loop: CASSPDYNQPQHF. CDR3 DNA sequence: TGTGCCAGCAGCCCGGACTACAATCAGCCCCAGCATTTT.

This clonotype was seen only a few times. The V gene is TRBV20-1, the J gene TRBJ1-2, with 10 bases fitting TRBD1. CDR3 size: 14 residues. The germline gives CDR1 DFQATT, CDR2 SNEGSKA (reference sequence). With V trimmed by 6 bases and J by 2 bases, 6 bases remained unmatched. The CDR3 spells CSANPGQGNYGYTF. The CDR3 coding sequence is TGCAGTGCAAATCCGGGACAGGGGAACTATGGCTACACCTTC.

CDR3 nucleotide sequence: TGTGCCAGCAGTTTGGGGGGGTACTTGTACGAGCAGTACTTC. Translated, it gives CASSLGGYLYEQYF. The V call is TRBV12-3 or TRBV12-4, the J call TRBJ2-7; 7 nucleotides agree with TRBD2. The CDR3 contains 14 residues. The ends lost 3 bases at V and 4 bases at J; junction bases unmatched: 6.

This chain connects TRBV4-1 to TRBJ1-2; a possible D gene is TRBD1 (6 bases). From germline, CDR1 is MGHRA and CDR2 YSYEKL. This CDR3 is built from 16 residues. V shed 0 bases and J shed 4 bases, with 15 bases lying between them. CDR3 DNA sequence: TGCGCCAGCAGCCAAGAAGAGTCAGGGGATCGCTATGGCTACACCTTC. Protein product: CASSQEESGDRYGYTF.

The chain is built from TRBV12-3 or TRBV12-4 and TRBJ2-7; D is perhaps TRBD1 or TRBD2 (5 bases each). V was pared by 4 bases and J by 2 bases, with 12 bases between. The CDR3 is 14 residues long. CDR3: CASSWPGPTYEQYF. CDR3 nucleotide sequence: TGTGCCAGCAGTTGGCCGGGACCGACCTACGAGCAGTACTTC.

A few counts support this clonotype. V is TRBV20-1 and J is TRBJ2-7; 8 bases agree with TRBD1. The junction had 15 bases not matched to a gene; V was cut back by 5 bases and J by 6 bases. Germline CDR1 and CDR2: DFQATT and SNEGSKA (reference sequence). The CDR3 is 15 amino acids. CDR3 in amino acids: CSAAPGTGKRREQYF. The CDR3 region has the DNA TGCAGTGCTGCGCCGGGGACAGGAAAGCGTCGCGAGCAGTACTTC.

The CDR3 DNA sequence: TGCGCCAGCAACCGAGGGCAAGGCACAGATACGCAGTATTTT. This codes for CASNRGQGTDTQYF. The chain couples TRBV4-3 to TRBJ2-3; D perhaps matches TRBD2 (5 bases). CDR1 and CDR2 (germline): LGHNA, YSLEER. There are 14 residues in the CDR3. Trimming left V 7 bases short and J 1 base short, with 12 bases between.

This sequence joins TRBV5-1 and TRBJ2-5; possibly TRBD1 or TRBD2 for D (5 bases each). Germline V gives CDR1 SGHRS, CDR2 YFSETQ. The ends were cut back, 4 bases at V and 0 bases at J, with 16 bases in the middle. The CDR3 runs 16 residues. CDR3 DNA: TGCGCCAGCAGCAACACGACGGGACGATACCAAGAGACCCAGTACTTC. Translation gives CASSNTTGRYQETQYF.

The table lists this clonotype with a few counts. V gene TRBV15 combines with J gene TRBJ2-2; TRBD1 agrees at 7 bases. The CDR3 covers 14 residues. Germline-derived CDR1 and CDR2 are LNHNV and YYDKDF (reference sequence). V shed 4 bases and J 6 bases; nucleotides not matched to a gene: 5. The CDR3 nucleotides read TGTGCCACCAGCATATTACAGGGGTCCGGGGAGCTGTTTTTT. It encodes CATSILQGSGELFF.